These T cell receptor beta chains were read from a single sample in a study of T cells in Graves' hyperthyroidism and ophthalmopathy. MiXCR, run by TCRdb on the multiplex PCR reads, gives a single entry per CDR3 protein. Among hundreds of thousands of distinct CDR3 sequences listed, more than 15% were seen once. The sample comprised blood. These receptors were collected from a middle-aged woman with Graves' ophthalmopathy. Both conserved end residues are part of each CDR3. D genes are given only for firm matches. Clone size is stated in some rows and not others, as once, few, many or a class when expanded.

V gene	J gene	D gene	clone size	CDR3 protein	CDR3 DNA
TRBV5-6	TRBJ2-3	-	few	CASSPSFRDTQYF	TGTGCCAGCAGCCCCTCCTTTCGGGATACGCAGTATTTT
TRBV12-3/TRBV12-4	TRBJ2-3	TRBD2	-	CASSPGGGDTQYF	TGTGCCAGCAGCCCCGGGGGGGGTGATACGCAGTATTTT
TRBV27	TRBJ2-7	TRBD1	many	CASSFSYRGEQYF	TGTGCCAGCAGTTTCTCTTACAGGGGCGAGCAGTACTTC
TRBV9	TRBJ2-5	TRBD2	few	CASSVGSAGGWHQETQYF	TGTGCCAGCAGCGTAGGTTCTGCGGGGGGCTGGCATCAAGAGACCCAGTACTTC
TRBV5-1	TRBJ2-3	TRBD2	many	CASSFSGGTFTDTQYF	TGCGCCAGCAGCTTTAGCGGGGGGACCTTCACAGATACGCAGTATTTT
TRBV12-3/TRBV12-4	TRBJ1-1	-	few	CASSRPHGDTEAFF	TGTGCCAGCAGTCGCCCGCACGGGGACACTGAAGCTTTCTTT
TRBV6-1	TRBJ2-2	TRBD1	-	CASSPRQGALHGELFF	TGTGCCAGCAGTCCTCGACAGGGGGCGCTGCACGGGGAGCTGTTTTTT
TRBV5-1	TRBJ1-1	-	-	CARQPMNTEAFF	TGCGCCAGACAGCCCATGAACACTGAAGCTTTCTTT
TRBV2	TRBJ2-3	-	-	CASSGRTGTDTQYF	TGTGCCAGCAGTGGAAGGACAGGCACAGATACGCAGTATTTT
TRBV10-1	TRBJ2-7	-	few	CAIARWGRGCEQYF	TGCGCCATCGCCCGATGGGGCAGGGGTTGCGAGCAGTACTTC
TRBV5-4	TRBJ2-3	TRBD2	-	CASSLTIAGAGDTQYF	TGTGCCAGCAGCTTGACCATAGCGGGGGCTGGGGATACGCAGTATTTT
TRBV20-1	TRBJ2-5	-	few	CSAIFGGQETQYF	TGCAGTGCCATTTTTGGGGGCCAAGAGACCCAGTACTTC
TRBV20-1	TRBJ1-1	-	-	CSARGSGATEAFF	TGCAGTGCTAGAGGTTCGGGTGCGACTGAAGCTTTCTTT
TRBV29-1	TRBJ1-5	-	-	CSVGLGADQPQHF	TGCAGCGTTGGTTTGGGGGCCGATCAGCCCCAGCATTTT
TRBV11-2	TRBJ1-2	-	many	CASSLDSDSAPRPIGYTF	TGTGCCAGCAGCTTAGATTCGGACTCGGCCCCTCGTCCCATCGGCTACACCTTC
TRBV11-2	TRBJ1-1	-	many	CASSLNRGNTEAFF	TGTGCCAGCAGCTTGAATAGGGGGAACACTGAAGCTTTCTTT
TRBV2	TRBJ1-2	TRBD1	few	CASSERRQGLNGYTF	TGTGCCAGCAGTGAACGGAGACAGGGCCTAAATGGCTACACCTTC
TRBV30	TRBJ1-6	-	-	CAWNGHDSPLHF	TGTGCCTGGAACGGGCACGACTCACCCCTCCACTTT
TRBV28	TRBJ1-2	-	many	CASSPWTNRYGYTF	TGTGCCAGCAGTCCCTGGACGAACCGTTATGGCTACACCTTC
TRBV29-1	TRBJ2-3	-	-	CSVWRQESADTQYF	TGCAGCGTTTGGAGACAGGAAAGCGCAGATACGCAGTATTTT
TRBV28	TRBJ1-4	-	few	CASSSPHRSTNEKLFF	TGTGCCAGCAGTTCGCCCCACAGATCAACTAATGAAAAACTGTTTTTT
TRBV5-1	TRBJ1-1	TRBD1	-	CASSEGQGASEAFF	TGCGCCAGCAGCGAAGGACAGGGGGCATCGGAAGCTTTCTTT
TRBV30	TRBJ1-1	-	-	CAWSLGGLTEAFF	TGTGCCTGGAGTCTGGGGGGGCTCACTGAAGCTTTCTTT
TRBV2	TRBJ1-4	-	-	CASGKDATNEKLFF	TGTGCCAGCGGAAAAGATGCAACTAATGAAAAACTGTTTTTT
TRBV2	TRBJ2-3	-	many	CASTMDSATQYF	TGTGCCAGCACAATGGACTCGGCTACGCAGTATTTT
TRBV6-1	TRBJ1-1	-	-	CASSPNSGTEAFF	TGTGCCAGCAGTCCCAACTCGGGCACTGAAGCTTTCTTT
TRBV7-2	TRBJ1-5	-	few	CASSLGSQTNQPQHF	TGTGCCAGCAGCTTAGGGTCCCAGACCAATCAGCCCCAGCATTTT
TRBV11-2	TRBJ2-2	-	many	CASSYILRLGSTGELFF	TGTGCCAGCAGCTACATATTACGCCTCGGGAGCACCGGGGAGCTGTTTTTT
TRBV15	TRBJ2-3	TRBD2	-	CATSRGGDGTDTQYF	TGTGCCACCAGCAGGGGGGGGGATGGCACAGATACGCAGTATTTT
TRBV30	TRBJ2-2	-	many	CAWSTNRELFF	TGTGCCTGGAGTACGAATCGGGAGCTGTTTTTT
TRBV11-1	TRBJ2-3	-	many	CASSPRNRVRDTQYF	TGTGCCAGCAGCCCGAGAAACAGGGTGCGAGATACGCAGTATTTT
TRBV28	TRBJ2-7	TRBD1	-	CASLSGQRSGEQYF	TGTGCCAGCCTATCGGGACAGCGGTCAGGTGAGCAGTACTTC
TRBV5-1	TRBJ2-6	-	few	CATRKTEGVLSGANVLTF	TGCGCCACCCGAAAAACCGAGGGAGTTCTCTCTGGGGCCAACGTCCTGACTTTC
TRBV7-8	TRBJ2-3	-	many	CASSPRYGLANTDTQYF	TGTGCCAGCAGCCCGAGGTACGGCCTAGCGAACACAGATACGCAGTATTTT
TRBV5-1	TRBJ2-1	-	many	CASSLAVAAARNEQFF	TGCGCCAGCAGCTTGGCCGTAGCGGCCGCCCGGAATGAGCAGTTCTTC
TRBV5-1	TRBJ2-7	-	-	CASRIRDKVNEQYF	TGCGCCAGCCGAATCCGGGACAAGGTAAACGAGCAGTACTTC
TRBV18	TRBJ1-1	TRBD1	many	CASSSGTGANTEAFF	TGTGCCAGCTCATCGGGGACAGGAGCGAACACTGAAGCTTTCTTT
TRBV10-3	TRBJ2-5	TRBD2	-	CAISGTSGQETQYF	TGTGCCATCAGCGGGACTAGCGGCCAAGAGACCCAGTACTTC
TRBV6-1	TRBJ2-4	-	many	CASSEGRDVIIQYF	TGTGCCAGCAGTGAGGGCAGGGATGTGATTATTCAGTACTTC
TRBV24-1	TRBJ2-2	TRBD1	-	CATRGGADGELFF	TGTGCCACCCGAGGGGGCGCGGACGGGGAGCTGTTTTTT
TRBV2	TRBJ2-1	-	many	CASSAGEYVNEQFF	TGTGCCAGCAGTGCCGGGGAGTATGTCAATGAGCAGTTCTTC
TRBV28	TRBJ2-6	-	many	CASSEEGPGANVLTF	TGTGCCAGCAGTGAAGAGGGACCCGGGGCCAACGTCCTGACTTTC
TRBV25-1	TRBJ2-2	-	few	CASSRQGSNTGELFF	TGTGCCAGCTCACGTCAGGGGAGCAACACCGGGGAGCTGTTTTTT
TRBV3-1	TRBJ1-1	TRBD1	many	CASSRTGVTEAFF	TGTGCCAGCAGTCGAACAGGGGTCACTGAAGCTTTCTTT
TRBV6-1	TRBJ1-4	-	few	CASTVSGRREGEKLFF	TGTGCCAGCACGGTTTCCGGGCGACGTGAGGGTGAAAAACTGTTTTTT